Presented here are 13 T cell receptor beta chains from one specimen sequenced in a study of resident and recirculating memory T cells in vitiligo. TCRdb's copy holds only in-frame clones and misses some; the assay was immunoSEQ multiplex PCR. The sample consists of roughly 42,000 clones, 80% to 95% of them appearing once. Sequencing was done on a sample of blood. These receptors came from a male donor with vitiligo.

The genes are TRBV7-6 and TRBJ1-3; 10 bases match TRBD1. Germline V gives CDR1 SGHVS, CDR2 FNYEAQ. The CDR3 sequence is 18 residues long. V lost 7 bases and J lost 3; bases outside the gene matches: 15. The CDR3 is CASTPNRLDRGLGNTIYF. CDR3 bases: TGTGCCAGCACGCCGAACCGACTTGACAGGGGGCTTGGAAACACCATATATTTT. The full variable domain, its missing parts supplied by reference TRBV7-6 and TRBJ1-3, is GAGVSQSPRYKVTKRGQDVALRCDPISGHVSLYWYRQALGQGPEFLTYFNYEAQQDKSGLPNDRFSAERPEGSISTLTIQRTEQRDSAMYRCASTPNRLDRGLGNTIYFGEGSWLTVV.

The chain has TRBV5-4 and TRBJ1-2; no clear D. The CDR3 sequence is 11 residues long. Germline V gene data show CDR1 as SGHNT and CDR2 as YYREEE (reference sequence). The germline V and J ends were trimmed by 0 bases and 9 bases, with 6 bases remaining between them. The CDR3 is CASSLDRSYTF. CDR3 DNA: TGTGCCAGCAGCTTGGACAGAAGCTACACCTTC. The whole variable domain, filled in from reference TRBV5-4 and TRBJ1-2, reads ETGVTQSPTHLIKTRGQQVTLRCSSQSGHNTVSWYQQALGQGPQFIFQYYREEENGRGNFPPRFSGLQFPNYSSELNVNALELDDSALYLCASSLDRSYTFGSGTRLTVV.

The CDR3, as DNA: TGTGCCAGTAGAACATCGGGACAGGGTTGGAATGGCTACACCTTC. It yields the protein CASRTSGQGWNGYTF. J is TRBJ1-2 and V is TRBV19; TRBD1 agrees at 9 bases. Losses at the gene ends were 6 bases for V and 6 bases for J; bases not matched to a gene: 11. The germline CDR1 and CDR2 sequences are LNHDA and SQIVND (reference sequence). The CDR3 sequence is 15 residues long.

The CDR3 DNA is TGTGCCAGCAGCTTAGGGGTGGCGTCAGGGCAATATGGCTACACCTTC. This codes for CASSLGVASGQYGYTF. The gene calls are TRBV7-9 and TRBJ1-2; D may be TRBD1 (5 bases). The CDR3 covers 16 residues. The germline V gene has CDR1 SEHNR and CDR2 FQNEAQ (reference sequence). The V and J ends lost 1 base and 5 bases respectively, with 17 bases between them.

The rearrangement uses TRBV7-3 and TRBJ1-1; possible D gene TRBD1, 6 bases. Germline V gene data show CDR1 as SGHTA and CDR2 as FQGTGA. V dropped 0 bases and J dropped 3 bases, with 8 bases sitting between them. This CDR3 contains 14 residues. The chain's CDR3 is CASSLTGADTEAFF. The CDR3 DNA reads TGTGCCAGCAGCTTAACGGGGGCGGACACTGAAGCTTTCTTT.

The V and J genes are TRBV7-2 and TRBJ1-4; no reliable D call. Germline-derived CDR1 and CDR2 are SGHTA and FQGNSA. The CDR3 totals 16 residues. V was trimmed by 2 bases and J by 2 bases, leaving 12 bases between them. CDR3: CASSLHTRGTNEKLFF. As DNA, the CDR3 is TGTGCCAGCAGCTTACACACTCGCGGCACTAATGAAAAACTGTTTTTT.

The chain carries TRBV30 and TRBJ1-1, with TRBD1 matching 9 bases. Losses at the gene ends were 5 bases for V and 4 bases for J; bases not matched to a gene: 5. Germline V CDR1 and CDR2: GTSNPN, SVGIG (reference sequence). This CDR3 region has 13 residues. The CDR3 loop is CAWLQGAGTEAFF. CDR3 coding DNA: TGTGCCTGGCTACAGGGGGCCGGCACTGAAGCTTTCTTT.

The J gene is TRBJ2-3, the V gene TRBV12-2; the listed D gene, TRBD2, was not tested against the DNA. TRBV12-2 is flagged as a pseudogene. The CDR3 is 20 amino acids. The CDR3 is CASRFFFWSTSGFRTDTQYF. The CDR3 region has the DNA TGTGCAAGTCGCTTCTTTTTTTGGTCGACTAGCGGGTTTCGCACAGATACGCAGTATTTT.

The V gene is TRBV19, the J gene TRBJ2-1, with D perhaps matching TRBD2 (6 bases). Between the trimmed V and J ends, which lost 4 bases and 5 bases, there was a span of 18 bases. Germline-derived CDR1 and CDR2 are LNHDA and SQIVND (reference sequence). The CDR3 is 16 amino acids. CDR3 sequence: CASSSRMTSRNNEQFF. The CDR3 nucleotides are TGTGCCAGTAGTAGTAGGATGACTAGTCGGAACAATGAGCAGTTCTTC.

The rearrangement joins TRBV19 to TRBJ2-7, with D perhaps matching TRBD1 (5 bases). Germline assignment: CDR1 LNHDA and CDR2 SQIVND (reference sequence). The CDR3 totals 15 residues. Deletions cut 3 bases from V and 0 bases from J, with 12 bases between. The CDR3 nucleotides are TGTGCCAGTAGTATCCAGGGATTAGGCTCCTACGAGCAGTACTTC. It is translated as CASSIQGLGSYEQYF.

This chain connects TRBV4-3 to TRBJ1-4; D may be TRBD1 (6 bases). The CDR3 consists of 15 residues. Germline-derived CDR1 and CDR2 are LGHNA and YSLEER. The V end was cut by 0 bases, the J end by 6 bases, with 11 bases between. CDR3 DNA sequence: TGCGCCAGCAGCCAAGATCAGGGGACGTATGAAAAACTGTTTTTT. Translation: CASSQDQGTYEKLFF.

The genes are TRBV5-1 and TRBJ1-2; no firm D call. The CDR3 is made up of 13 amino acids. Germline V gives CDR1 SGHRS, CDR2 YFSETQ. The germline V and J ends were trimmed by 0 bases and 7 bases, with 10 bases remaining between them. The CDR3 DNA reads TGCGCCAGCAGCTTGGTGGAGGAAGGTGGCTACACCTTC. Its translation: CASSLVEEGGYTF.

The V gene is TRBV4-3, the J gene TRBJ2-2, with 9 bases fitting TRBD2. Germline lookup yields CDR1 LGHNA and CDR2 YSLEER. The ends lost 4 bases at V and 2 bases at J; junction bases unmatched: 14. The CDR3 consists of 19 residues. The CDR3 sequence: CASSRGGASGALNTGELFF. CDR3 bases: TGCGCCAGCAGCCGGGGAGGGGCTAGCGGGGCACTAAACACCGGGGAGCTGTTTTTT.